Shown below are 18 T cell receptor beta chains from a single sample sequenced in a study of cytomegalovirus exposure and HLA in healthy donors. PCR employed 60 Vbeta and 13 Jbeta primers. Measured with immunoSEQ multiplex PCR; TCRdb has only the in-frame clones, and not every one. The sample holds about 170,000 clones; over 75% are singletons and the top ten take 3% to 3.5%. The sequenced sample was PBMCs. All receptors come from a female donor in good health and CMV-seronegative.

This sequence joins TRBV10-3 and TRBJ1-1; 9 bases are shared with TRBD1. This CDR3 is built from 14 residues. The germline V gene encodes CDR1 ENHRY and CDR2 SYGVKD. The V gene end was trimmed by 6 bases and the J gene end by 3 bases; junction bases not matched to a gene: 5. The CDR3 DNA sequence: TGTGCCATCAGGGGGGGACAGGGCTACACTGAAGCTTTCTTT. Translation: CAIRGGQGYTEAFF.

The chain recombines TRBV9 with TRBJ2-2; TRBD2 aligns across 13 bases. V lost 4 bases and J lost 5; bases outside the gene matches: 8. Germline V gene lookup returns CDR1 SGDLS and CDR2 YYNGEE. CDR3 size: 17 residues. The CDR3 coding sequence is TGTGCCAGCAGCCCGAGGTGGGGACTAGCGGGAACCGGGGAGCTGTTTTTT. Translating gives CASSPRWGLAGTGELFF.

The chain carries TRBV11-2 and TRBJ2-3; D unclear. Germline V lookup: CDR1 SGHAT, CDR2 FQNNGV. This CDR3 has 12 residues. V was pared by 4 bases and J by 3 bases, with 5 bases between. CDR3 sequence (DNA): TGTGCCAGCAGCTCCCTAACAGATACGCAGTATTTT. This translates into CASSSLTDTQYF.

The rearrangement links TRBV7-9 to TRBJ2-1; 8 nucleotides match TRBD2. Looked up from germline, CDR1 is SEHNR and CDR2 is FQNEAQ (reference sequence). The CDR3 covers 14 residues. Trimming at V came to 11 bases and at J to 5 bases, leaving 11 bases not matched to a gene. The CDR3 protein is CAGSLERGNNEQFF. The CDR3 DNA sequence: TGTGCCGGCTCTTTGGAGCGGGGGAACAATGAGCAGTTCTTC. The full variable domain, with the rest looked up from reference TRBV7-9 and TRBJ2-1, is DTGVSQNPRHKITKRGQNVTFRCDPISEHNRLYWYRQTLGQGPEFLTYFQNEAQLEKSRLLSDRFSAERPKGSFSTLEIQRTEQGDSAMYLCAGSLERGNNEQFFGPGTRLTVL.

The CDR3 sequence: CASSVGQGHYGYTF. The CDR3 DNA reads TGTGCCAGCAGCGTAGGACAGGGGCACTATGGCTACACCTTC. The chain combines TRBV7-2 with TRBJ1-2; TRBD1 matches 9 bases. CDR3 length equals 14 residues. CDR1 is SGHTA and CDR2 is FQGNSA in the germline V gene. Unmatched junction bases numbered 4, after V lost 5 bases and J lost 3 bases.

The chain recombines TRBV19 with TRBJ1-1, with 9 bases identical to TRBD1. CDR1 LNHDA and CDR2 SQIVND come from the germline V gene (reference sequence). CDR3 length: 15 amino acids. The ends lost 6 bases at V and 5 bases at J; junction bases unmatched: 10. Here the CDR3 reads CASSGTGTGYTEAFF. The DNA of the CDR3 is TGTGCCAGTAGCGGGACCGGGACAGGGTATACTGAAGCTTTCTTT.

The genes are TRBV10-2 and TRBJ2-5; 10 positions agree with TRBD2. CDR1 is WSHSY and CDR2 is SAAADI in the germline V gene. Germline trimming cut 2 bases from V and 5 bases from J; bases unmatched to any gene: 5. The CDR3 has 15 residues. CDR3 nucleotide sequence: TGCGCCAGCAGTGAGGGAGCGGGAGGGGTGGAGACCCAGTACTTC. It is translated as CASSEGAGGVETQYF.

In this sample, this clone turned up a few times. This chain connects TRBV18 to TRBJ1-2, with 8 bases lining up with TRBD1. The CDR3 is 15 residues long. Trimming cost V 2 bases and J 7 bases; bases outside gene matches: 9. Per the germline V gene, CDR1 is KGHSH and CDR2 is LQKENI. The CDR3 is CASSPLGQEGGGYTF. DNA for the CDR3: TGTGCCAGCTCACCATTGGGACAGGAAGGCGGTGGCTACACCTTC.

The chain employs TRBV18 and TRBJ1-1, with D possibly matching TRBD1 (5 bases). Deletions cut 2 bases from V and 1 base from J, with 8 bases between. Germline V gene sequence: CDR1 KGHSH, CDR2 LQKENI. The CDR3 runs to 14 residues. CDR3 residues: CASSPDSQNTEAFF. The CDR3 DNA reads TGTGCCAGCTCACCAGACAGCCAGAACACTGAAGCTTTCTTT. Using reference TRBV18 and TRBJ1-1 for the parts outside the CDR3, the full variable domain is NAGVMQNPRHLVRRRGQEARLRCSPMKGHSHVYWYRQLPEEGLKFMVYLQKENIIDESGMPKERFSAEFPKEGPSILRIQQVVRGDSAAYFCASSPDSQNTEAFFGQGTRLTVV.

This clone appeared once. The CDR3 region is CASSFETDTQYF. In nucleotides, the CDR3 is TGCGCCAGCAGCTTTGAGACAGATACGCAGTATTTT. This chain uses TRBV5-1 with TRBJ2-3; D is undetermined. With 2 bases removed from V and 3 bases from J, the gap between germline ends came to 4 bases. This CDR3 spans 12 amino acids. Germline V gives CDR1 SGHRS, CDR2 YFSETQ.

J is TRBJ2-7 and V is TRBV28; 9 bases line up with TRBD2. Per germline, CDR1 MDHEN and CDR2 SYDVKM. The V gene end was trimmed by 3 bases and the J gene end by 4 bases; junction bases not matched to a gene: 16. The CDR3 has 18 residues. Here the CDR3 reads CASSFLGAVASGEYEQYF. For the CDR3, the DNA is TGTGCCAGCAGTTTCCTGGGCGCGGTTGCTAGCGGGGAATACGAGCAGTACTTC.

This rearrangement joins TRBV19 to TRBJ2-1, with 12 bases that match TRBD2. The CDR3 length is 17 residues. Germline V gene data show CDR1 as LNHDA and CDR2 as SQIVND (reference sequence). V dropped 4 bases and J dropped 7; count of bases not matched to a gene: 11. The CDR3 DNA follows: TGTGCCAGTAGTAGCCATCTAGCGGGAGGGCCGGGAAATGAGCAGTTCTTC. Protein sequence: CASSSHLAGGPGNEQFF. Based on the CDR3 plus reference TRBV19 and TRBJ2-1, the full variable domain is DGGITQSPKYLFRKEGQNVTLSCEQNLNHDAMYWYRQDPGQGLRLIYYSQIVNDFQKGDIAEGYSVSREKKESFPLTVTSAQKNPTAFYLCASSSHLAGGPGNEQFFGPGTRLTVL.

The chain is built from TRBV30 and TRBJ1-5, with TRBD1 matching over 12 bases. CDR1 and CDR2 from the germline V gene are GTSNPN and SVGIG (reference sequence). Trimming took 2 bases from V and 6 from J; bases not matched to a gene: 5. The CDR3 extends over 15 amino acids. In nucleotides, the CDR3 is TGTGCCTGGAGTTTGGGACAGGGGGCAGGTCAGCCCCAGCATTTT. The encoded protein is CAWSLGQGAGQPQHF.

This clone has a handful of counts. V and J are TRBV18 and TRBJ2-3; D might be TRBD2 (5 bases). The CDR3 runs to 15 residues. CDR1 is KGHSH, CDR2 LQKENI, per germline. Trimming removed 0 bases from V and 4 bases from J, with 11 bases in between. DNA of the CDR3: TGTGCCAGCTCACCACCAGTACGGGGTTCAGATACGCAGTATTTT. Translated: CASSPPVRGSDTQYF.

The CDR3 sequence: CASSLFAGVSYEQYF. The CDR3, as DNA: TGTGCCAGCAGCTTGTTCGCGGGGGTCTCCTACGAGCAGTACTTC. The chain employs TRBV5-6 and TRBJ2-7; 7 bases fit TRBD2. CDR3 size: 15 residues. The junction had 4 bases not matched to a gene; V was cut back by 1 base and J by 0 bases. Germline V gives CDR1 SGHDT, CDR2 YYEEEE.

This chain joins TRBV5-4 and TRBJ2-1; 14 nucleotides match TRBD2. The CDR3 sequence is 17 residues long. Unmatched junction bases numbered 8, after V lost 4 bases and J lost 5 bases. Germline V gene lookup returns CDR1 SGHNT and CDR2 YYREEE (reference sequence). The CDR3 here is CASSGWTSGGKNNEQFF. CDR3 nucleotides: TGTGCCAGCAGCGGATGGACTAGCGGGGGGAAGAACAATGAGCAGTTCTTC. The variable domain in full, with the rest retrieved from reference TRBV5-4 and TRBJ2-1, is ETGVTQSPTHLIKTRGQQVTLRCSSQSGHNTVSWYQQALGQGPQFIFQYYREEENGRGNFPPRFSGLQFPNYSSELNVNALELDDSALYLCASSGWTSGGKNNEQFFGPGTRLTVL.

This clone has only a few counts. The rearrangement uses TRBV19 and TRBJ2-7; 7 bases match TRBD2. The V and J ends lost 3 bases and 6 bases, in that order; junction bases with no gene match: 5. Germline lookup yields CDR1 LNHDA and CDR2 SQIVND (reference sequence). The CDR3 has 13 residues. CDR3 protein: CASSMARTSEQYF. The CDR3 nucleotides read TGTGCCAGTAGTATGGCTAGGACTAGCGAGCAGTACTTC.

This clone was seen only a few times. The V gene is TRBV28, the J gene TRBJ1-3; weak D call: TRBD1 (6 bases). V lost 6 bases, J lost 7 bases, and 16 bases lay in between. The length of the CDR3 is 14 residues. The germline V gene encodes CDR1 MDHEN and CDR2 SYDVKM. This chain's CDR3 is CASSRFSQGNTIYF. In DNA form, the CDR3 reads TGTGCCAGCAGCCGATTCTCTCAGGGGAACACCATATATTTT.